This record covers a single TCR beta chain. Which antigen it targets is not known. Per-base qualities were not stored, and no clone one base away is much larger. In total, about 650 healthy bone marrow donors made up the cohort. Cohort members were all nominally healthy when sampled, although unrecorded immune exposures were likely present. The donor tested CMV seronegative and was one of the 352 seronegative cohort members. A peripheral blood sample was collected from each donor, and TCR beta sequencing was performed on peripheral blood mononuclear cells. The Qiagen DNeasy Blood Extraction Kit was used to extract genomic DNA from the blood cell samples. Library method: the immunoSEQ multiplex PCR assay. For the multiplex PCR, a mixture combining 60 forward primers for TCR Vbeta segments and 13 reverse primers for TCR Jbeta segments was used. The CDR3 region of rearranged TCR beta genes was amplified from genomic DNA with a multiplex PCR assay. Amplified TCR beta libraries were sequenced as 87-base-pair reads on the Illumina HiSeq System. The published analysis was carried out like this. A later analysis tallied around 87 million unique TCR beta chains across the 666 repertoires, and approximately 9.9 million of those chains were shared by two or more donors. Raw reads were error-corrected and collapsed into unique sequences with a nearest-neighbor algorithm that merged closely related sequences to remove PCR and sequencing errors. V, D and J gene segments were assigned by aligning CDR3 sequences to IMGT reference sequences. For a sequence to be retained, a match of at least six nucleotides to both a V gene segment and a J gene segment was required. Rearrangements were called productive when the CDR3 lacked stop codons and stayed in frame with V and J; all others were non-productive. Following IMGT convention, CDR3 was defined as the stretch from the second conserved V-encoded cysteine up to the conserved J-encoded phenylalanine. The earlier analysis of roughly 590 of the donors excluded any sequence lacking an unambiguous match to a single V gene segment. An earlier analysis of 587 of the donors called V segments functional above 56.7% productive rearrangements and segregating when the between-donor standard deviation exceeded 5%. A statistical classification framework was built to diagnose cytomegalovirus status from the catalog of TCR beta chain sequences. In a later analysis, V and J genes were assigned by comparing TCR nucleotide sequences against IMGT/GENE-DB human TR gene sequences. In a later analysis, CDR3 sequences and most-parsimonious VDJ recombination scenarios were assigned using the TCRdist pipeline. A later analysis defined each TCR beta chain by its CDR3 amino acid sequence plus V-gene family, and excluded reads lacking a unique V-gene family. To address suspected cross-contamination and a sequencing artifact, a later analysis removed approximately 600 highly shared, low-generation-probability nucleotide sequences. For each public chain, a later analysis derived a clonal expansion index from normalized ranks of inferred template counts within each repertoire. Generation probabilities in a later analysis came from a VDJ recombination model fitted to out-of-frame rearrangements, and those results were checked against IGoR. In a later analysis, TCR-TCR, TCR-HLA and TCR-CMV co-occurrence was scored with hypergeometric tests, and a repertoire-size bias correction was applied to TCR pairs. A later analysis estimated false discovery rates by permuting HLA or CMV assignments 20 times. In a later analysis, co-occurring TCRs were grouped using DBSCAN, and TCRdist sequence similarity was added for clustering within HLA-allele-positive subsets. Repertoires with fewer than 30,000 or more than 120,000 public chains, plus five repertoires with anomalous nucleotide sharing, were excluded from co-occurrence clustering. Here the immuneACCESS table is served through TCRdb, limited to in-frame sequences with V and J called. Missing clones are a known gap in these copies; in checked studies unresolved V genes cover under half, and the rest lacks a known reason. D and trimming were read from the DNA, whereas the V and J calls and clone size are those reported in that table. Across this sample there are roughly 36,000 clones, with roughly 78% seen only once. The leading ten clones occupy 6% of the sample.

These data belong to a study of cytomegalovirus exposure and HLA in healthy donors (dated by TCRdb to between 2016 and 2019). About the full investigation: An earlier analysis of several hundred of the donors reported 276 Gb of sequence data and about 100 million unique TCR beta sequences from about 180 million T cells. An early release covering 500 to 750 HLA-typed donors comprised around 300 gigabases of sequencing data and tens of millions of unique TCR sequences. Among the roughly 400 genotyped donors, under 90% belonged to the genetic ancestry cluster associated with self-reported Caucasian donors. The study aimed to test whether cataloging public T cell receptors could reveal signatures of past pathogen exposure. The T cell repertoires of under 750 subjects were profiled by immunosequencing and related to cytomegalovirus serostatus. In addition to the first cohort of roughly 700 subjects, a separate validation cohort of approximately 130 different subjects was used. To predict cytomegalovirus infection status, the study combined high-throughput TCR immunosequencing, statistical association of individual TCRs with disease status, and machine learning. A later analysis re-examined previously published TCR beta repertoires from 500 to 700 donors and added high-resolution HLA genotyping to investigate patterns of TCR occurrence. Rather than using new phenotypic data, the later analysis identified candidate immune exposures from TCR beta sequences and from how often those sequences occurred across donors. To decide whether each TCR beta V gene segment behaved as functional or pseudogenic, an earlier analysis of some 600 of the donors relied on high-throughput TCR beta sequencing. Donor age, sex, ethnicity and CMV serostatus were compiled alongside the repertoire data. In a later genetic analysis, genome-wide SNP genotypes for about 65% of the roughly 670 donors were used, and that subset was treated as a discovery cohort. Every repertoire in the discovery cohort had been generated on one and the same sequencing platform. Both class I and class II loci were covered by HLA typing, at four-digit resolution. Typing coverage varied by locus: about 620-640 donors for A, B, C, DRB1 and DQB1; roughly 560 for DQA1; around 610 for DPA1; 450 to 480 for DPB1. Four or five DR-DQ haplotypes were handled as single units for association and clustering, since linkage in the cohort was strong. Among about 360 genotyped donors of the cohort, an average of about 240,000 unique TCR beta nucleotide sequences were sequenced per donor, roughly 20% of them non-productive.

V was cut back by 8 bases and J by 4 bases, leaving a gap of 20 bases between them. Reading from cysteine to phenylalanine, the CDR3 counts 15 amino acids. Solely the CDR3 DNA is kept, with 45 bases framed from the first base. The germline V gene yields SNHLY for CDR1 and FYNNEI for CDR2. The research as a whole found: HLA typing was unavailable for some donors at each locus, so association tests used only the typed subset. A later analysis reported that several top co-occurrence clusters appeared linked to parvovirus B19, influenza, CMV and Epstein-Barr virus. Linkage disequilibrium might explain the correlated functional status among segregating V segments, but an unknown experimental factor could not be ruled out. Across donors, most TCR sequences were observed very rarely, whereas some public TCRs were present in many individuals. According to a later analysis, most CMV-associated TCR beta chains appeared to be HLA-restricted, and the HLA associations seemed to be driven largely by CMV exposure. Presence/absence analyses assumed roughly uniform sequencing depth across donors, an assumption that may not hold. It was suggested by the authors that the approach could potentially be generalized to other disease states and immunological phenotypes. Immune exposure information for the cohort was limited to CMV serostatus. In this cohort, only TCR beta chains were sequenced, and detectable features were limited by the absence of alpha or paired-chain data. An association between a missense DCLRE1C variant and V-gene and J-gene trimming of TCR beta chains was found in a later genetic analysis and replicated in an independent cohort. In a later genetic analysis, fewer N-insertions in productive TCRs were reported among donors in an Asian-associated ancestry cluster than the roughly 700-donor mean. A later analysis found that TCR association rates varied across HLA loci, with DRB1 alleles showing the most associated TCRs and HLA-C alleles the fewest. When HLA alleles, especially DR and DQ, strongly co-occurred, TCR associations were difficult to assign to individual alleles. The study gave a list of under 200 TCR beta chains associated with cytomegalovirus. The earlier analysis of nearly 600 of the donors excluded approximately 17 rarely observed V segments, including chromosome 9 orphons, because counts were too low. Three of the identified cytomegalovirus-associated TCR beta chains were confirmed in vitro to be specific for cytomegalovirus antigens. A further reported finding was that TCR beta sequences accurately predicted the HLA-A and HLA-B alleles for most subjects in the first cohort. A cluster of highly shared sequence variants was judged likely to represent a technical artifact of the sequencing pipeline. A later analysis associated some 17,000 TCR beta sequences with specific HLA alleles at a false discovery rate of 0.05. The classifier was reported to diagnose cytomegalovirus status with high specificity and sensitivity in both the original cohort and the validation cohort. Compared with equally common non-associated chains, HLA-associated TCR beta chains in a later analysis were more clonally expanded and had lower generation probabilities. In an earlier analysis of around 500 of the donors, most TCR beta V segments appeared in productive rearrangements about 90% or about 30% of the time, broadly matching IMGT annotations. The 87-base-pair reads could not distinguish some IMGT-functional V segments, including TRBV6-2 and TRBV6-3, so those segments were excluded.

The chain uses TRBV2 and TRBJ1-1, and possibly TRBD1, on 5 matching bases. The clonotype originates from a male donor in good health and CMV-seronegative. The sample consisted of PBMCs. DNA sequence: TGTGCCAGCTCCTTGAAATCAGGGTTGGGCACTGAAGCTTTCTTT. The resulting protein is CASSLKSGLGTEAFF. Reference TRBV2 and TRBJ1-1 proteins supply the regions before and after the CDR3; the full variable domain is: EPEVTQTPSHQVTQMGQEVILRCVPISNHLYFYWYRQILGQKVEFLVSFYNNEISEKSEIFDDQFSVERPDGSNFTLKIRSTKLEDSAMYFCASSLKSGLGTEAFFGQGTRLTVV.